This TCR beta chain was documented in a study of cytomegalovirus exposure and HLA in healthy donors. Whole-study context: Earlier work reported 100 million or so unique TCR beta sequences from roughly 180 million T cells.

The PCR made use of 60 Vbeta and 13 Jbeta primers. The method was immunoSEQ multiplex PCR; TCRdb's version includes in-frame clones alone and lacks a portion of them. The sample lists about 260,000 clones, about 66% occurring once. CDR3 length equals 15 residues. The germline gives CDR1 SQVTM, CDR2 ANQGSEA. V lost 7 bases and J lost 1, with 17 bases in between. Details on this clone: Antigen: not known.

Study-wide results and caveats: As immune exposure information, only CMV serostatus was available. One later analysis reportedly identified an Asian-associated ancestry cluster that showed fewer N-insertions than the approximately 710-donor mean. HLA alleles were associated with 15,000 to 20,000 TCR beta sequences in a later analysis at 0.05 false discovery rate.

Sequenced material: PBMCs. The genes are TRBV29-1 and TRBJ2-1, with D tentatively TRBD2 (5 bases). This sequence originates from a female donor in good health and CMV-seronegative. The CDR3 bases are TGCAGCGCCCGGACCCTAGCCTCTTCCTACAATGAGCAGTTCTTC. This encodes CSARTLASSYNEQFF.